What follows is one TCR beta chain and its context. Its antigen is still unknown. The sample belongs to a study of OX40 agonist ivuxolimab in advanced cancers. Whole-study findings and limits: Dose levels from 0.1 to 3.0 mg/kg saw CD4+ and CD8+ blood T cells expand clonally by week 6. No determination was made of the antigen specificity of the expanded peripheral T cells.

The V end lost 7 bases, the J end lost 4 bases, and 19 bases lay between the germline ends. There are 15 residues in the CDR3. Germline lookup yields CDR1 MDHEN and CDR2 SYDVKM. Clones were read by immunoSEQ multiplex PCR, and TCRdb kept only the in-frame ones, dropping some. The sample yields tens of thousands of clones, roughly 93% seen once. The sequence was collected from an adult with an advanced solid tumor such as melanoma, head and neck, liver or kidney cancer. This specimen was CD4+ or CD8+ T cells sorted from blood, taken in a trial of the OX40 agonist ivuxolimab. The gene calls are TRBV28 and TRBJ1-2, with D perhaps matching TRBD1 (6 bases). The CDR3 spells CASNGGGRWLYGYTF. CDR3 coding DNA: TGTGCCAGCAATGGGGGCGGCCGCTGGCTCTATGGCTACACCTTC.